The 28 T cell receptor beta chains listed next were all sequenced from one sample in a study of radiation and T cells in renal cell carcinoma. The protocol was immunoSEQ multiplex PCR, while the TCRdb copy is restricted to in-frame clones and leaves out a portion. The sample has roughly 15,000 clones, approximately 56% seen once; the top ten hold 17%. Treatment meaning: treatment-naive control, cytoreductive nephrectomy. The sequenced sample was tumor tissue, obtained from a patient whose treatment was nephrectomy without radiotherapy. The receptors originated from a man between 60 and 75 years old with renal cell carcinoma.

This clone was counted a few times. The V call is TRBV15, the J call TRBJ1-4; D remains ambiguous. The CDR3 has 15 amino acids. Germline V gene sequence: CDR1 LNHNV, CDR2 YYDKDF (reference sequence). V was clipped by 3 bases and J by 2 bases, with 10 bases between them. CDR3 region: CATSSRRLTNEKLFF. CDR3 coding DNA: TGTGCCACCAGCAGTAGAAGGCTCACTAATGAAAAACTGTTTTTT. The full variable domain, completed using reference TRBV15 and TRBJ1-4, is DAMVIQNPRYQVTQFGKPVTLSCSQTLNHNVMYWYQQKSSQAPKLLFHYYDKDFNNEADTPDNFQSRRPNTSFCFLDIRSPGLGDTAMYLCATSSRRLTNEKLFFGSGTQLSVL.

The CDR3 region is CASSIGSNTGELFF. Here the CDR3 DNA reads TGTGCCAGTAGTATTGGCAGTAACACCGGGGAGCTGTTTTTT. This sequence joins TRBV19 and TRBJ2-2; D not certain. From germline, CDR1 is LNHDA and CDR2 SQIVND (reference sequence). This CDR3 comprises 14 residues. V gave up 3 bases and J gave up 2 bases, with 7 bases separating them.

V usage is TRBV11-2 and J usage is TRBJ2-5; D is unclear. V was shortened by 0 bases and J by 5 bases, with 10 bases between the two germline ends. The germline CDR1 and CDR2 sequences are SGHAT and FQNNGV. The CDR3 is 14 amino acids. The CDR3 protein is CASSLDFQAETQYF. The CDR3 DNA sequence: TGTGCCAGCAGCTTAGATTTCCAGGCTGAGACCCAGTACTTC.

This clone was counted a few times. The rearrangement joins TRBV5-4 to TRBJ2-5, with TRBD1 as a possible D gene (5 bases). The V and J ends lost 4 bases and 4 bases respectively, with 17 bases between them. CDR1 SGHNT and CDR2 YYREEE come from the germline V gene (reference sequence). This CDR3 is 15 amino acids long. DNA of the CDR3: TGTGCCAGCAGCGAGGACAAGCCAAAAAGAGAGACCCAGTACTTC. Translating it yields CASSEDKPKRETQYF.

This chain uses TRBV18 with TRBJ2-5; D gene ambiguous. The assigned J gene may be wrong: the sequence end matches TRBJ2-7 better. Germline V gene sequence: CDR1 KGHSH, CDR2 LQKENI. The CDR3 extends over 16 amino acids. CDR3 sequence (DNA): TGTGCCAGCTCACAGGTCTCCGGACGTATAGCCTACGAGCAGTACTTC. This codes for CASSQVSGRIAYEQYF.

CDR3 sequence (DNA): TGCAGCGTTGAAGAAGATGAGGGAGTAGGGTATGGCTACACCTTC. Translating it yields CSVEEDEGVGYGYTF. The genes are TRBV29-1 and TRBJ1-2; no clear D gene. Looked up from germline, CDR1 is SQVTM and CDR2 is ANQGSEA. The CDR3 runs to 15 residues. The V gene lost 0 bases and the J gene lost 5 bases, with 16 bases spanning the gap.

V usage is TRBV9 and J usage is TRBJ2-3; D unresolved. In germline, CDR1 is SGDLS, CDR2 YYNGEE. The CDR3 has 12 residues. V gave up 0 bases and J gave up 5 bases, with 4 bases separating them. The CDR3 is CASSVDQDTQYF. CDR3 coding DNA: TGTGCCAGCAGCGTAGATCAAGATACGCAGTATTTT.

This clone showed up just a few times. The genes are TRBV5-1 and TRBJ2-5; 7 bases map to TRBD1. CDR3 length: 14 amino acids. CDR1 and CDR2 from the germline V gene are SGHRS and YFSETQ. Trimming took 3 bases from V and 5 from J; bases not matched to a gene: 7. The CDR3 DNA follows: TGCGCCAGCAGCTCGACAGGGTCCATCGAGACCCAGTACTTC. Its translation: CASSSTGSIETQYF.

V and J are TRBV5-1 and TRBJ2-1; 12 bases map to TRBD1. V trimming: 2 bases; J trimming: 7 bases; junction bases outside the gene matches: 7. Germline V gene sequence: CDR1 SGHRS, CDR2 YFSETQ. The CDR3 loop spans 16 amino acids. In nucleotides, the CDR3 is TGCGCCAGCAGCTTTGGGGGACAGGGGGCCTGGAATGAGCAGTTCTTC. Encoded protein: CASSFGGQGAWNEQFF.

The V gene is TRBV2, the J gene TRBJ2-7, with TRBD1 identical over 7 bases. Trimming removed 4 bases from V and 0 bases from J; junction bases left unmatched: 6. Per germline, CDR1 SNHLY and CDR2 FYNNEI. This CDR3 is built from 15 residues. Written as DNA, the CDR3 is TGTGCCAGCAGTGGAGACAGGGCGAGCTCCTACGAGCAGTACTTC. Amino acid sequence: CASSGDRASSYEQYF.

This clone occurred a few times. The rearrangement uses TRBV7-9 and TRBJ1-3, with D maybe TRBD1 (5 bases). V was trimmed by 7 bases and J by 2 bases, leaving 9 bases between them. CDR1 SEHNR and CDR2 FQNEAQ come from the germline V gene (reference sequence). The CDR3 sequence is 13 residues long. CDR3 in amino acids: CASNSGTGNTIYF. The CDR3 nucleotides are TGTGCCAGCAACTCAGGGACTGGAAACACCATATATTTT.

This chain links TRBV13 with TRBJ2-1; 7 positions agree with TRBD1. The J segment lost 8 bases and the V segment lost 4 bases, leaving 2 bases of the junction unmatched. This CDR3 has 12 amino acids. Germline CDR1 and CDR2: PRHDT and FYEKMQ (reference sequence). CDR3 nucleotides: TGTGCCAGCAGCTACAGGGGTTATGAGCAGTTCTTC. Its translation is CASSYRGYEQFF.

In this sample, this clone turned up a few times. The chain has TRBV29-1 and TRBJ1-5; D is unresolved. Trimming removed 7 bases at V and 7 bases at J, with 14 bases between. The CDR3 loop spans 12 amino acids. Germline V gene data show CDR1 as SQVTM and CDR2 as ANQGSEA. The CDR3 spells CSAKEGGQPQHF. The CDR3 region has the DNA TGCAGCGCGAAAGAGGGTGGCCAGCCCCAGCATTTT.

The chain is built from TRBV4-1 and TRBJ1-2; maybe TRBD1 (6 bases). This CDR3 is 14 amino acids long. Trimming removed 6 bases from V and 1 base from J, with 12 bases in between. CDR1 and CDR2 from the germline V gene are MGHRA and YSYEKL. This CDR3 is CASSPGQSNYGYTF. The CDR3 DNA is TGCGCCAGCAGTCCGGGACAAAGTAACTATGGCTACACCTTC.

The chain is built from TRBV6-5 and TRBJ2-1; the match to TRBD1 covers 9 bases. The CDR3 sequence is 14 residues long. CDR1 MNHEY and CDR2 SVGAGI come from the germline V gene. V was pared by 6 bases and J by 8 bases, with 8 bases of the junction left unmatched. The CDR3 region has the DNA TGTGCCAGCAGAAGGACAGGGGAGATACATGAGCAGTTCTTC. Encoded protein: CASRRTGEIHEQFF.

This clone is labeled medium-sized (0.01 to 0.1%). The CDR3 protein is CASSLVPRGEGYTF. The CDR3 nucleotides are TGTGCCAGCAGCTTAGTCCCAAGAGGGGAGGGCTACACCTTC. The chain uses TRBV7-6 and TRBJ1-2, with D possibly matching TRBD1 (5 bases). CDR1 and CDR2 (germline): SGHVS, FNYEAQ. Trimming left V 1 base short and J 8 bases short, with 14 bases between. The CDR3 is made up of 14 amino acids.

The rearrangement uses TRBV5-1 and TRBJ2-7, with D possibly being TRBD2 (6 bases). The germline V gene encodes CDR1 SGHRS and CDR2 YFSETQ. Trimming took 4 bases from V and 2 from J, leaving 19 bases between them. The CDR3 has 16 amino acids. In nucleotides, the CDR3 is TGCGCCAGCAGCGTGGGAGGCGGGTCTGTTCCCTACGAGCAGTACTTC. It encodes CASSVGGGSVPYEQYF.

V and J are TRBV6-5 and TRBJ1-6, with D uncertain. Trimming stripped 5 bases from V and 7 bases from J, with 15 bases between. Germline CDR1 and CDR2: MNHEY and SVGAGI. The CDR3 spans 15 residues. The CDR3 DNA is TGTGCCAGCAGTCGACCGGGGAGCCCAAATTCACCCCTCCACTTT. This codes for CASSRPGSPNSPLHF.

The rearrangement joins TRBV7-9 to TRBJ2-3; TRBD1 agrees at 8 bases. Germline assignment: CDR1 SEHNR and CDR2 FQNEAQ (reference sequence). This CDR3 is 15 amino acids long. J lost 1 base, V lost 0 bases, and 0 bases had no gene match. CDR3 sequence: CASSLAGQGTDTQYF. In nucleotides, the CDR3 is TGTGCCAGCAGCTTAGCGGGACAGGGCACAGATACGCAGTATTTT.

This chain's CDR3 is CASSRGQGRFRSYTF. CDR3 sequence (DNA): TGTGCCAGCAGCCGTGGACAGGGACGTTTCAGGAGCTACACCTTC. The chain employs TRBV28 and TRBJ1-2; 8 bases fit TRBD1. CDR1 and CDR2 (germline): MDHEN, SYDVKM. The V and J ends lost 6 bases and 9 bases, in that order; junction bases with no gene match: 15. The CDR3 sequence is 15 residues long.

This clone appeared a few times. This chain links TRBV7-2 with TRBJ2-7; D may correspond to TRBD1 or TRBD2 (5 bases each). V was trimmed by 2 bases and J by 1 base, leaving 12 bases between them. The CDR3 covers 15 residues. From germline, CDR1 is SGHTA and CDR2 FQGNSA. The CDR3 DNA reads as TGTGCCAGCAGCTTAACCGGGACCAGTTCCTACGAGCAGTACTTC. Translating it yields CASSLTGTSSYEQYF.

This chain connects TRBV28 to TRBJ1-2; 7 bases are a match to TRBD1. With V trimmed by 6 bases and J by 5 bases, 12 bases remained unmatched. The CDR3 runs 15 residues. Germline CDR1 and CDR2: MDHEN and SYDVKM. CDR3 DNA: TGTGCCAGCAGACCCACTGACAGGGCCTTATATGGCTACACCTTC. It translates to CASRPTDRALYGYTF.

The chain recombines TRBV11-1 with TRBJ2-1, with 8 bases matching TRBD2. The CDR3 loop spans 14 amino acids. Germline CDR1 is SGHAT and CDR2 is FQDESV (reference sequence). The trim removed 2 bases at V and 9 bases at J, leaving 6 bases unmatched. CDR3 in DNA: TGTGCCAGCAGCTTAAAACCGGGAGGGGTTGAGCAGTTCTTC. Translation: CASSLKPGGVEQFF. The full variable domain, its missing parts supplied by reference TRBV11-1 and TRBJ2-1, is EAEVAQSPRYKITEKSQAVAFWCDPISGHATLYWYRQILGQGPELLVQFQDESVVDDSQLPKDRFSAERLKGVDSTLKIQPAELGDSAMYLCASSLKPGGVEQFFGPGTRLTVL.

The rearrangement links TRBV30 to TRBJ1-2; D gene unclear. V was clipped by 1 base and J by 2 bases, with 8 bases between them. Germline-derived CDR1 and CDR2 are GTSNPN and SVGIG (reference sequence). The CDR3 is made up of 13 amino acids. In DNA, the CDR3 is TGTGCCTGGAGTGGACTGGGGAACTATGGCTACACCTTC. This translates into CAWSGLGNYGYTF.

V usage is TRBV29-1 and J usage is TRBJ2-7; TRBD2 matches at 14 bases. Looked up from germline, CDR1 is SQVTM and CDR2 is ANQGSEA. The CDR3 length is 13 residues. V lost 6 bases, J lost 7 bases, and 5 bases stayed unmatched. CDR3 residues: CSVGGTSGREQYF. CDR3 sequence (DNA): TGCAGCGTGGGCGGGACTAGCGGGAGAGAGCAGTACTTC.

This rearrangement joins TRBV6-1 to TRBJ2-1, with TRBD2 identical over 7 bases. The CDR3 covers 16 residues. Trimming removed 4 bases from V and 0 bases from J; junction bases left unmatched: 6. CDR1 is MNHNS and CDR2 is SASEGT in the germline V gene. CDR3 in DNA: TGTGCCAGCAGTGGAACTAGCGCAAGCTCCTACAATGAGCAGTTCTTC. It codes for CASSGTSASSYNEQFF.

This chain uses TRBV6-6 with TRBJ1-2; D remains unclear. Trimming took 5 bases from V and 6 from J, leaving 19 bases between them. CDR1 is MNHNY, CDR2 SVGAGI, per germline (reference sequence). The length of the CDR3 is 15 residues. CDR3 residues: CASSPSSTNLNGYTF. CDR3 in DNA: TGTGCCAGCAGTCCCTCCAGTACAAACCTCAATGGCTACACCTTC.

The genes are TRBV30 and TRBJ1-1; 7 nucleotides agree with TRBD1. V lost 4 bases to trimming and J lost 0 bases; unmatched junction nucleotides: 5. The CDR3 is 14 residues long. Germline-derived CDR1 and CDR2 are GTSNPN and SVGIG (reference sequence). In DNA, the CDR3 is TGTGCCTGGAACTTGGGACAGCTGAACACTGAAGCTTTCTTT. The encoded protein is CAWNLGQLNTEAFF.